Listed here are 16 T cell receptor beta chains from one sample, sequenced in a study of T-cell reconstitution after alpha-beta-depleted transplantation in children. The library targeted TCRbeta and was prepared with unique molecular identifiers. TCRdb redid the calling of the PCR reads with MiXCR, one entry per CDR3 protein. The profile shows fewer than 550,000 distinct CDR3 sequences, 9.5% to 12% of them singletons. The material sequenced was PBMCs, mostly from graft donor cells, taken 180 days after TCRalphabeta/CD19-depleted stem cell transplant. These receptors were collected from a female patient younger than 10 who had a stem cell transplant for aplastic anemia, so the T cells may come from the graft donor.

The chain joins TRBV20-1 to TRBJ1-4; D is perhaps TRBD1 (6 bases). V was trimmed by 6 bases and J by 7 bases, leaving 18 bases between them. This CDR3 contains 14 residues. Germline CDR1 reads DFQATT; CDR2 reads SNEGSKA (reference sequence). CDR3 protein: CSARNNRATEKLFF. The CDR3 DNA is TGCAGTGCCAGAAATAACAGGGCGACTGAAAAACTGTTTTTT.

This clonotype appeared many times. The rearrangement uses TRBV15 and TRBJ2-1, with 10 bases lining up with TRBD2. CDR1 LNHNV and CDR2 YYDKDF come from the germline V gene (reference sequence). This CDR3 region has 19 residues. The V segment lost 1 base and the J segment 4 bases; nucleotides outside the gene matches: 13. In DNA form, the CDR3 reads TGTGCCACCAGCAGAGGATCAGGGGGAAAGCGGGAGGGATACAATGAGCAGTTCTTC. Amino acid sequence: CATSRGSGGKREGYNEQFF. The entire variable domain, with the rest obtained from reference TRBV15 and TRBJ2-1, is as follows: DAMVIQNPRYQVTQFGKPVTLSCSQTLNHNVMYWYQQKSSQAPKLLFHYYDKDFNNEADTPDNFQSRRPNTSFCFLDIRSPGLGDTAMYLCATSRGSGGKREGYNEQFFGPGTRLTVL.

This clonotype was detected a few times. The chain employs TRBV28 and TRBJ2-1; 10 bases map to TRBD2. The CDR3 covers 18 residues. CDR1 MDHEN and CDR2 SYDVKM come from the germline V gene. Trimming removed 3 bases from V and 3 bases from J; junction bases left unmatched: 11. Here the CDR3 reads CASSFRTSGRSFYNEQFF. The CDR3 DNA sequence: TGTGCCAGCAGTTTTCGGACTAGCGGACGAAGTTTCTACAATGAGCAGTTCTTC.

This clonotype was observed at least ten times. The rearrangement uses TRBV5-1 and TRBJ2-1; TRBD2 agrees at 8 bases. CDR3 length equals 13 residues. The germline V gene encodes CDR1 SGHRS and CDR2 YFSETQ. Unmatched junction bases numbered 5, after V lost 3 bases and J lost 9 bases. The CDR3, as DNA: TGCGCCAGCAGCTGGCGGGAGGCAAGTGAGCAGTTCTTC. Its translation is CASSWREASEQFF.

This clonotype was recorded only once. A much larger clone sits a single nucleotide away, making a read error possible. The chain combines TRBV24-1 with TRBJ2-2; tentatively, D is TRBD2 (6 bases). Per germline, CDR1 KGHDR and CDR2 SFDVKD. This CDR3 region has 13 residues. CDR3 nucleotide sequence: TGTGCCACCGCGAGGGGAGGTACCGTGGAGCTGTTTTTT. Its translation is CATARGGTVELFF.

This clonotype has just a few counts. The CDR3 protein is CASSSADQETQYF. The CDR3 nucleotides are TGCGCCAGCAGCTCGGCGGACCAAGAGACCCAGTACTTC. The chain uses TRBV5-1 and TRBJ2-5; D unresolved. The germline V and J ends were trimmed by 3 bases and 0 bases, with 6 bases remaining between them. There are 13 residues in the CDR3. Germline V lookup: CDR1 SGHRS, CDR2 YFSETQ.

V is TRBV20-1 and J is TRBJ1-5; tentative D call: TRBD1 (5 bases). Germline assignment: CDR1 DFQATT and CDR2 SNEGSKA (reference sequence). The CDR3 contains 14 residues. V was cut by 6 bases and J by 0 bases, with 12 bases left in between. The CDR3 loop reads CSADDRYSNQPQHF. CDR3 in DNA: TGCAGTGCCGATGACAGATATAGCAATCAGCCCCAGCATTTT.

Comment on this clonotype: A much more abundant neighbour one base away suggests this may be a read error. The CDR3 sequence: CATSSLQGQESQYF. The CDR3 DNA reads as TGTGCCACCAGCAGCCTACAGGGCCAAGAGAGCCAGTACTTC. The chain joins TRBV15 to TRBJ2-5; tentative D call: TRBD1 (6 bases). CDR1 LNHNV and CDR2 YYDKDF come from the germline V gene (reference sequence). The CDR3 spans 14 residues.

This clonotype was observed a few times. This chain connects TRBV6-1 to TRBJ2-7; the match to TRBD1 covers 8 bases. J gave up 0 bases and V 4 bases, and 5 bases lay outside the gene matches. Germline loops: CDR1 MNHNS, CDR2 SASEGT. The CDR3 covers 15 residues. The CDR3 DNA reads as TGTGCCAGCAGTGCGGACAGGGCGAGCTCCTACGAGCAGTACTTC. It yields the protein CASSADRASSYEQYF.

This clonotype was observed a few times. The J gene is TRBJ2-1, the V gene TRBV11-2; 7 bases fit TRBD1. With V trimmed by 4 bases and J by 5 bases, 8 bases remained unmatched. Germline CDR1 and CDR2: SGHAT and FQNNGV. The CDR3 length is 15 residues. The CDR3 loop reads CASSSNRGRHNEQFF. CDR3 bases: TGTGCCAGCAGCTCAAACAGGGGAAGGCACAATGAGCAGTTCTTC.

J is TRBJ2-3 and V is TRBV18; 12 nucleotides agree with TRBD2. The CDR3 contains 16 residues. The V segment lost 5 bases and the J segment 5 bases; nucleotides outside the gene matches: 8. Germline CDR1 KGHSH, CDR2 LQKENI. The CDR3 DNA reads as TGTGCCAGCTCATCGACTAGCGGGAGTGGAGGAGATACGCAGTATTTT. This encodes CASSSTSGSGGDTQYF.

In this sample, this clonotype turned up a few times. The J gene is TRBJ2-1, the V gene TRBV7-8, with 11 bases lining up with TRBD2. J was trimmed by 8 bases and V by 1 base; bases with no gene match: 7. There are 16 residues in the CDR3. The germline V gene encodes CDR1 SGHVS and CDR2 FQNEAQ. Here the CDR3 reads CASSLGLAGGDDEQFF. Written as DNA, the CDR3 is TGTGCCAGCAGCTTAGGCCTAGCGGGAGGTGACGATGAGCAGTTCTTC.

There are a few counts of this clonotype. The gene calls are TRBV10-2 and TRBJ2-1; maybe TRBD2 (6 bases). The germline gives CDR1 WSHSY, CDR2 SAAADI. The CDR3 spans 13 residues. V gave up 6 bases and J gave up 7 bases, with 13 bases separating them. The CDR3 is CASSAGTLNEQFF. CDR3 nucleotides: TGCGCCAGCAGCGCCGGGACTCTTAATGAGCAGTTCTTC.

CDR3 sequence (DNA): TGTGCCAGCAGCTTAGTAGCCTACGAGCAGTACTTC. It translates to CASSLVAYEQYF. This rearrangement joins TRBV7-9 to TRBJ2-7, with D uncertain. Trimming pared 1 base from V and 2 bases from J, leaving 3 bases between. The germline V gene encodes CDR1 SEHNR and CDR2 FQNEAQ (reference sequence). This CDR3 region has 12 residues.

In its sample, this clonotype was seen many times. V usage is TRBV29-1 and J usage is TRBJ1-1; unclear D gene. CDR3 length: 12 residues. CDR1 and CDR2 from the germline V gene are SQVTM and ANQGSEA. V was clipped by 4 bases and J by 0 bases, with 6 bases between them. CDR3 coding DNA: TGCAGCGTTGGCTTGTTGAACACTGAAGCTTTCTTT. Amino acids: CSVGLLNTEAFF.

In this sample, this clonotype turned up many times. The chain combines TRBV20-1 with TRBJ2-1; TRBD2 aligns across 11 bases. The germline V gene has CDR1 DFQATT and CDR2 SNEGSKA (reference sequence). The CDR3 is 17 amino acids. V was pared by 5 bases and J by 1 base, with 10 bases of the junction left unmatched. CDR3 loop: CSALGALAGGSYNEQFF. The CDR3, as DNA: TGCAGTGCTTTGGGAGCTCTAGCGGGAGGATCCTACAATGAGCAGTTCTTC.